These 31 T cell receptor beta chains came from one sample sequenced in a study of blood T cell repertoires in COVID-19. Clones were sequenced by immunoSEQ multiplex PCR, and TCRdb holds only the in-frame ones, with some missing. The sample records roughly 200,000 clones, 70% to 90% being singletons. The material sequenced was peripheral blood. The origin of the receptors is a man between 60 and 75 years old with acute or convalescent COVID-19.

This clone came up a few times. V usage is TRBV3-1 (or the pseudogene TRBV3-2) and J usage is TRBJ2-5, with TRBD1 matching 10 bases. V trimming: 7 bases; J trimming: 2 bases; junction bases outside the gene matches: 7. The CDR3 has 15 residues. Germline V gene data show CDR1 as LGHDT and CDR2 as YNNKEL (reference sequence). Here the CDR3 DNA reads TGTGCCAGCACGACCGGGACAGGGGTTCAAGAGACCCAGTACTTC. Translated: CASTTGTGVQETQYF.

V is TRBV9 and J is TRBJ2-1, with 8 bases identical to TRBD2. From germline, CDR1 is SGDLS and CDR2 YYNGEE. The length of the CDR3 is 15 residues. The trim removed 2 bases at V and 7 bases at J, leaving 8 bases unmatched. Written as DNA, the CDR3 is TGTGCCAGCAGCGTGCGCGGGGGGCGCAATAATGAGCAGTTCTTC. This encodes CASSVRGGRNNEQFF.

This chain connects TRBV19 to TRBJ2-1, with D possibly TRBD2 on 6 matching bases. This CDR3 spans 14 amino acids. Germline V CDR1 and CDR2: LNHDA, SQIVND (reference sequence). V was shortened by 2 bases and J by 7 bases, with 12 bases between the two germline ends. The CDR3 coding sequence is TGTGCCAGTAGTATAAAGGGGAGGAGTAATGAGCAGTTCTTC. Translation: CASSIKGRSNEQFF.

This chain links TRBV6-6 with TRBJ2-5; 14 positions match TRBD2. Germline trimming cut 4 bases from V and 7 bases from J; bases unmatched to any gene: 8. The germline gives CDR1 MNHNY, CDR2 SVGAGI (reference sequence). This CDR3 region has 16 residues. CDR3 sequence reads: CASSSPGTSGSGTQYF. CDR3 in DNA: TGTGCCAGCAGTTCACCCGGGACTAGCGGGAGTGGGACCCAGTACTTC.

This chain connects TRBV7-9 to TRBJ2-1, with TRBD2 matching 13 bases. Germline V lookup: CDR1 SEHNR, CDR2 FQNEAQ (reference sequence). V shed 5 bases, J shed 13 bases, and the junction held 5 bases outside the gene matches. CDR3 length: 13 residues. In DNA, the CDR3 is TGTGCCAGCAGCCAGGGACTAGCGGGGTCCCAGTTCTTC. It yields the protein CASSQGLAGSQFF.

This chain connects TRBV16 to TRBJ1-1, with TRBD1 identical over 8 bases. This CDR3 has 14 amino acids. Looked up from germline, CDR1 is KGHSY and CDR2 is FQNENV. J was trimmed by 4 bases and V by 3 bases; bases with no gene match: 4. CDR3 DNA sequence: TGTGCCAGCAGCCACACGGACAGGGCCACTGAAGCTTTCTTT. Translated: CASSHTDRATEAFF. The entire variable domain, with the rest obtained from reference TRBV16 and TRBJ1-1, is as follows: GEEVAQTPKHLVRGEGQKAKLYCAPIKGHSYVFWYQQVLKNEFKFLISFQNENVFDETGMPKERFSAKCLPNSPCSLEIQATKLEDSAVYFCASSHTDRATEAFFGQGTRLTVV.

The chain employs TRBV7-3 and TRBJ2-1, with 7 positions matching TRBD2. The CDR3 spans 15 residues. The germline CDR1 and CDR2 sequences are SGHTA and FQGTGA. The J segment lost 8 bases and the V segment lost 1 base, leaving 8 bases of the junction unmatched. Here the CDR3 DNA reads TGTGCCAGCAGCTTAAGAGGCACCCGGGGGGATGAGCAGTTCTTC. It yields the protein CASSLRGTRGDEQFF.

As DNA, the CDR3 is TGCAGCGTTGACGCGACTACACGCACAGATACGCAGTATTTT. Its translation is CSVDATTRTDTQYF. The genes are TRBV29-1 and TRBJ2-3; D may be TRBD2 (5 bases). Germline V gene sequence: CDR1 SQVTM, CDR2 ANQGSEA. V shed 3 bases and J shed 1 base, with 11 bases lying between them. This CDR3 is 14 amino acids long.

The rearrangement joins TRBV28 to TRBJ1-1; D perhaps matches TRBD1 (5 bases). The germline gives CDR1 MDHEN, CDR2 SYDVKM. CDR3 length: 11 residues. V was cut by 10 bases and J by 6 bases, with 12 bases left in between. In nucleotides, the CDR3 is TGTGCCATCCGGGGGGTGGCTGAAGCTTTCTTT. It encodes CAIRGVAEAFF.

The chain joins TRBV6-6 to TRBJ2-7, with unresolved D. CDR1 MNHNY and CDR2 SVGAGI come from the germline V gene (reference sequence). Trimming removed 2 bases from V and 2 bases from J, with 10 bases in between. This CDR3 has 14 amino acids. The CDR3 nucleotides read TGTGCCAGCAGTTACGAACGCGGCGCCTACGAGCAGTACTTC. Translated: CASSYERGAYEQYF.

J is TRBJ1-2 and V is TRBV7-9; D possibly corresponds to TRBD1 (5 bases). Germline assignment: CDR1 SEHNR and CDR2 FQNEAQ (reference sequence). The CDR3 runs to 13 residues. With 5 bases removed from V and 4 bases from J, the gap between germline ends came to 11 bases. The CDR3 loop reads CASSRQLGYGYTF. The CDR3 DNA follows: TGTGCCAGCAGCCGACAGTTAGGCTATGGCTACACCTTC.

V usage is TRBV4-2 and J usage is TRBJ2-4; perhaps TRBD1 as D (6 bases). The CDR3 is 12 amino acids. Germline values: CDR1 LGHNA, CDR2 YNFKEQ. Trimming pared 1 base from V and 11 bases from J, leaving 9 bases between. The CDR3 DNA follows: TGTGCCAGCAGCCAAGCTGGGGGCTTTCAGTACTTC. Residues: CASSQAGGFQYF.

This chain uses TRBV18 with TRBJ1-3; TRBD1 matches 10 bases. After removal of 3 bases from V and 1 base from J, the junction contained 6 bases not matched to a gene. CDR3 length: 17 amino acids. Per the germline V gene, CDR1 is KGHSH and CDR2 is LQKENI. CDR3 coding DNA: TGTGCCAGCTCACCTCTTTCGGGACAGGGGTCTGGAAACACCATATATTTT. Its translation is CASSPLSGQGSGNTIYF.

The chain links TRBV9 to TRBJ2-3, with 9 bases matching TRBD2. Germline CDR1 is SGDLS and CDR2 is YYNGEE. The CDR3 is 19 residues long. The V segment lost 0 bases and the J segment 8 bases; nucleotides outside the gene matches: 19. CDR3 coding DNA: TGTGCCAGCAGCGTAGAGGGGTGGCGGACTAGCGATCCTGGTTCTACGCAGTATTTT. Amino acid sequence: CASSVEGWRTSDPGSTQYF.

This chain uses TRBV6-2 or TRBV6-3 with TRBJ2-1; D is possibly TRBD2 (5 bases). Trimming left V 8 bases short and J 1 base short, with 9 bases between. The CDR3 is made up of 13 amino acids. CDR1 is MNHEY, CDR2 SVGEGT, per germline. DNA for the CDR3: TGTGCCAGCTGTTCGGGATCCTACAATGAGCAGTTCTTC. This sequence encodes CASCSGSYNEQFF.

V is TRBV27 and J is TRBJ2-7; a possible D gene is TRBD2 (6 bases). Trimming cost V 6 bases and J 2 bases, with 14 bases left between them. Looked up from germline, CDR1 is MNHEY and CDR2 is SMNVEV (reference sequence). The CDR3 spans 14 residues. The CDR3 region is CASRQTGGTYEQYF. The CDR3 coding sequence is TGTGCCAGCAGGCAGACCGGGGGAACCTACGAGCAGTACTTC.

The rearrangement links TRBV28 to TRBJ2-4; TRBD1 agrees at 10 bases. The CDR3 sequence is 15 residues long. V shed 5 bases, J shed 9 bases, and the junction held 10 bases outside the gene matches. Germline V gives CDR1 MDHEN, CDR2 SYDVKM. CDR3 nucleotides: TGTGCCAGCAGTAGGGACAGGGGTGGTTCGAGCATTCAGTACTTC. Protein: CASSRDRGGSSIQYF. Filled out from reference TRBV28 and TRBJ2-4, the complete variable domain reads DVKVTQSSRYLVKRTGEKVFLECVQDMDHENMFWYRQDPGLGLRLIYFSYDVKMKEKGDIPEGYSVSREKKERFSLILESASTNQTSMYLCASSRDRGGSSIQYFGAGTRLSVL.

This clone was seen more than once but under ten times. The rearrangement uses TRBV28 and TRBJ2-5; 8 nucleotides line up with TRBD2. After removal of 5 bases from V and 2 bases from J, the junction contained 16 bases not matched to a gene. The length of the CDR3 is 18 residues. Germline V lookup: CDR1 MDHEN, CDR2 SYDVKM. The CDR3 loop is CASSRDPWASGLQETQYF. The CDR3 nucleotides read TGTGCCAGCAGTAGAGATCCCTGGGCTAGCGGGTTACAAGAGACCCAGTACTTC.

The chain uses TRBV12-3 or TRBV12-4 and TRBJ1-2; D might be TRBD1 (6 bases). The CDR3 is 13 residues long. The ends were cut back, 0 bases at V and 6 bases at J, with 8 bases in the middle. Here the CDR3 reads CASSLAQGNGYTF. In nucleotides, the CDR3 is TGTGCCAGCAGTTTAGCGCAGGGGAATGGCTACACCTTC.

The DNA for the CDR3 is TGTGCCAGCAGCCAACAGGGGACACACCTCACAGATACGCAGTATTTT. It specifies CASSQQGTHLTDTQYF. The chain couples TRBV3-1 (or the pseudogene TRBV3-2) to TRBJ2-3; tentatively, D is TRBD1 (6 bases). Germline values: CDR1 LGHDT, CDR2 YNNKEL (reference sequence). Trimming left V 2 bases short and J 2 bases short, with 14 bases between. CDR3 length: 16 residues.

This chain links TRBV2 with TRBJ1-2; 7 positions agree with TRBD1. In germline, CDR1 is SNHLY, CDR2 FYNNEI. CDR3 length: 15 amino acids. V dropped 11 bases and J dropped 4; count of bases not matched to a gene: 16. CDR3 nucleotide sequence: TGTGCCCAGCTCGGTGAGGACAGGACCTTCTATGGCTACACCTTC. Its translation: CAQLGEDRTFYGYTF.

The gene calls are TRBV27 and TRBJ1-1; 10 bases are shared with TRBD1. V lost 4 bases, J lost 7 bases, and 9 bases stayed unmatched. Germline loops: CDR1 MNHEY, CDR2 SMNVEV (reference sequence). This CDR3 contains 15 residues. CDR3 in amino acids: CASSSPDRGPYEAFF. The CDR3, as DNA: TGTGCCAGCAGTTCCCCAGACAGGGGGCCTTATGAAGCTTTCTTT.

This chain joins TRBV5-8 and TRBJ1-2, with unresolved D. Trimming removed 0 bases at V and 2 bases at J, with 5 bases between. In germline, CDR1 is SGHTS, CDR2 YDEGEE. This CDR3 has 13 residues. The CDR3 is CASSLGRNYGYTF. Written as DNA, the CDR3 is TGTGCCAGCAGCTTGGGCAGGAACTATGGCTACACCTTC.

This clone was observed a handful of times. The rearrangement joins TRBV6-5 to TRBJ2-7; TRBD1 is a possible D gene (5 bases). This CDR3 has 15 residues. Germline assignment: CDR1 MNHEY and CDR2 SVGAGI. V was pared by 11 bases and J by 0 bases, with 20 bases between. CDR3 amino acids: CASAGLTAASYEQYF. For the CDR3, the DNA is TGTGCCTCCGCCGGGCTGACAGCTGCCTCCTACGAGCAGTACTTC.

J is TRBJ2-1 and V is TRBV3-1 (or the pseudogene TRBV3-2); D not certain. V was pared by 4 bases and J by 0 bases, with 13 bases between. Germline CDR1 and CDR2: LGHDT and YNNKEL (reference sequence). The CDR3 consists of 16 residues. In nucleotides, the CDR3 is TGTGCCAGCAGCCTTGGCGACTCGAGCTCCTACAATGAGCAGTTCTTC. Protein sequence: CASSLGDSSSYNEQFF.

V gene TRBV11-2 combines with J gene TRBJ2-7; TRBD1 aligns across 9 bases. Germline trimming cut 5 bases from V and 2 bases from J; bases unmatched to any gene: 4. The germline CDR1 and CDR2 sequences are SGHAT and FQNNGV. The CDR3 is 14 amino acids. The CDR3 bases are TGTGCCAGCAGCACCCGGGACAGGGCCTACGAGCAGTACTTC. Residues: CASSTRDRAYEQYF.

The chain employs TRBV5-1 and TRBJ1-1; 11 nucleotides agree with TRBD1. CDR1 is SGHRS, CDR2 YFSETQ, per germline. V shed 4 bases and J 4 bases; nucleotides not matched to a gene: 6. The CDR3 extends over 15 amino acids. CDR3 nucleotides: TGCGCCAGCAGCGAAGCCGGGACAGGGGGCACTGAAGCTTTCTTT. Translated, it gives CASSEAGTGGTEAFF.

The CDR3 sequence is CASSLDRGQPQHF. The CDR3 coding sequence is TGTGCCAGCAGCTTAGACAGGGGACAGCCCCAGCATTTT. The chain has TRBV7-3 and TRBJ1-5, with 8 nucleotides matching TRBD1. V was pared by 2 bases and J by 7 bases, with 1 base of the junction left unmatched. The CDR3 is 13 amino acids. The germline V gene encodes CDR1 SGHTA and CDR2 FQGTGA.

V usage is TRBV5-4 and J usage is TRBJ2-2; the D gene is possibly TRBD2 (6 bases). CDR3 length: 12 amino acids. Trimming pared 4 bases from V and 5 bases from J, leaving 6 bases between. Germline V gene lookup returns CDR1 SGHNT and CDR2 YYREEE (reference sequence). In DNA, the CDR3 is TGTGCCAGCAGCCGGGGGACCGGGGAGCTGTTTTTT. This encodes CASSRGTGELFF.

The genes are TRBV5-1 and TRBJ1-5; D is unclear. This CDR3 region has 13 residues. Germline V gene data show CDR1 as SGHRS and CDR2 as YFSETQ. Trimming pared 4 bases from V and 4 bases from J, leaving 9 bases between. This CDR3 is CASSRDGNQPQHF. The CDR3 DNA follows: TGCGCCAGCAGCCGCGACGGGAATCAGCCCCAGCATTTT. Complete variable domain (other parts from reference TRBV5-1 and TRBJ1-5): KAGVTQTPRYLIKTRGQQVTLSCSPISGHRSVSWYQQTPGQGLQFLFEYFSETQRNKGNFPGRFSGRQFSNSRSEMNVSTLELGDSALYLCASSRDGNQPQHFGDGTRLSIL.

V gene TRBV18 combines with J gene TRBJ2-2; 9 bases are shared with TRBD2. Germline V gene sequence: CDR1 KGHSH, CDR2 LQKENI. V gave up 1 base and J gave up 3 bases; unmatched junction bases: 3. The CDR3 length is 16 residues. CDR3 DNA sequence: TGTGCCAGCTCACCACAGGGGACTAGCTACACCGGGGAGCTGTTTTTT. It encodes CASSPQGTSYTGELFF.